Listed here is a single T cell receptor beta chain. Its antigen is unidentified. The data were taken from a study of CD8 T cells in Susac syndrome. The study, taken as a whole, reports: Regarding the TCR sequencing and HLA analysis, the study admitted that a relatively small number of individuals were involved.

TCR beta was sequenced from blood CD8+ and CD4+ T cells. The germline CDR1 and CDR2 sequences are SGHDT and YYEEEE. V was trimmed by 0 bases and J by 0 bases, leaving 7 bases between them. The CDR3 is made up of 15 amino acids. Random hexamers were used to reverse transcribe the RNA input (about 0.5 to 1 ug). TCRdb re-analysed the immunoSEQ multiplex PCR reads in MiXCR, keeping a single row per CDR3 protein. The sample yields more than 200,000 distinct CDR3 sequences, roughly 92% seen once. The specimen sequenced was CD8+ T cells from PBMCs. The chain combines TRBV5-6 with TRBJ1-5; no clear D. The TCR sequence derives from a human donor with multiple sclerosis. The CDR3 protein is CASSLEGYSNQPQHF. The DNA for the CDR3 is TGTGCCAGCAGCTTGGAGGGATATAGCAATCAGCCCCAGCATTTT.